Listed below are T cell receptor beta chains from one sample, sequenced in a study of a mutant IDH1 vaccine in newly diagnosed glioma. Which antigens these TCRs recognize remains unknown. Clones were sequenced by immunoSEQ multiplex PCR, and TCRdb holds only the in-frame ones, with some missing. The sample yields some 38,000 clones, about four fifths seen once. Sequenced material: PBMCs, taken from a glioma patient whose treatment included an IDH1 peptide vaccine. All receptors derive from a man aged 35-49 years with glioma. Both conserved end residues are part of each CDR3. The order of the fields is CDR3 DNA, CDR3 protein, V gene, J gene, D gene, clone size. A D gene is named only where the DNA matches it firmly. Only some rows state a clone size, as once, few, many or a class for expanded clones.

TGTGCCAGTACTAGCGGGAGGGGTTTTTTCACAGATACGCAGTATTTT	CASTSGRGFFTDTQYF	TRBV9	TRBJ2-3	TRBD2	once
TGTGCCAGCAGCTGGGATAGCGGGGTCTCCTACAATGAGCAGTTCTTC	CASSWDSGVSYNEQFF	TRBV27	TRBJ2-1	TRBD2	.
TGTGCCAGCAGTGAATATGTCAGCACAGATACGCAGTATTTT	CASSEYVSTDTQYF	TRBV25-1	TRBJ2-3	.	.
TGTGCCAGCACAGAGTCGGCGGGAGTGGAGACCCAGTACTTC	CASTESAGVETQYF	TRBV25-1	TRBJ2-5	TRBD2	.
TGTGCCAGCAGCGCCGGCCGGAGCGATACGCAGTATTTT	CASSAGRSDTQYF	TRBV7-2	TRBJ2-3	.	.
TGTGCCAGCACCTTAGTGGGACAGGGAGGAGATACGCAGTATTTT	CASTLVGQGGDTQYF	TRBV7-2	TRBJ2-3	TRBD1	.
TGTGCCAGTAGCCAGGGTAGGACCGGGGAGCTGTTTTTT	CASSQGRTGELFF	TRBV19	TRBJ2-2	.	.
TGTGCCAGCAGTAGCACCCTCGGGCTAGCGGGAGGGCCGGGGTCCTACAATGAGCAGTTCTTC	CASSSTLGLAGGPGSYNEQFF	TRBV28	TRBJ2-1	TRBD2	.
TGTGCCAGCAGTGCCACTGACAAGAACACTGAAGCTTTCTTT	CASSATDKNTEAFF	TRBV6-1	TRBJ1-1	.	few
TGTGCCAGCAGGGGCCCTGGAAACACCATATATTTT	CASRGPGNTIYF	TRBV6-5	TRBJ1-3	.	.
TGTGCCAGCAGCGTCGACAGGGGCGGCACAGATACGCAGTATTTT	CASSVDRGGTDTQYF	TRBV11-2	TRBJ2-3	TRBD1	.
TGTGCCAGCGACAGGGGCGACACCGGGGAGCTGTTTTTT	CASDRGDTGELFF	TRBV7-8	TRBJ2-2	TRBD1	once
TGTGCCAGCAGCCAAGGGGGGGCGCGCATTCCTGGTGAGCAGTTCTTC	CASSQGGARIPGEQFF	TRBV14	TRBJ2-1	.	.
TGTGCCAGCAGGCGCCTAAGCTCCTACAATGAGCAGTTCTTC	CASRRLSSYNEQFF	TRBV13	TRBJ2-1	.	.
TGCAGCTCGGGACTAGCGGGAGCGGCAGATACGCAGTATTTT	CSSGLAGAADTQYF	TRBV29-1	TRBJ2-3	TRBD2	.
TGCGCCAGCAGTCAACCCCCCCGGGGCTTAGCGGGAGGGCCGTATACGCAGTATTTT	CASSQPPRGLAGGPYTQYF	TRBV23-1	TRBJ2-3	TRBD2	.